This TCR beta chain was sequenced during a study of yellow fever vaccine responses in identical twins. The study, taken as a whole, reports: Twins' T cell vaccine responses reportedly looked partly convergent, partly personalized.

Germline-derived CDR1 and CDR2 are MDHEN and SYDVKM. The CDR3 runs to 16 residues. V lost 3 bases to trimming and J lost 2 bases, with 11 bases between them. TCRdb processed the RT-PCR reads anew with MiXCR; each CDR3 protein has one entry. The sample shows more than 4,000 distinct CDR3 sequences, roughly 70% of them seen only once. A note on this clonotype: The antigen remains undetermined.

The rearrangement uses TRBV28 and TRBJ2-6, with D possibly being TRBD2 (5 bases). This specimen consisted of T cells from blood (PBMCs), unsorted or a sorted subset (not recorded which), obtained before or after yellow fever vaccination (not recorded which). The clonotype originates from a woman aged 18-29 years who received the yellow fever vaccine. The CDR3 region has the DNA TGTGCCAGCAGTTTTGGTCCCGGGACTGGGGCCAACGTCCTGACTTTC. Its translation is CASSFGPGTGANVLTF.